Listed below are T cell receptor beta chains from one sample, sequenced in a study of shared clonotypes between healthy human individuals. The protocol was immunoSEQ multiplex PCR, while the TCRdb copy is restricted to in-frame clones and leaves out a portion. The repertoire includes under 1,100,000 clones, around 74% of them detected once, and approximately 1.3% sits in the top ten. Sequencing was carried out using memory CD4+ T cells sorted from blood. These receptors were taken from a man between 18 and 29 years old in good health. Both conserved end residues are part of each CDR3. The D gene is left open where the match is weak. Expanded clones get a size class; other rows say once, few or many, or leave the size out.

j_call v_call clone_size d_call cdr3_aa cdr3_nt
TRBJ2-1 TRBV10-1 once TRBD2 CASGKSGKGYNEQFF TGCGCCAGCGGAAAAAGCGGGAAAGGCTACAATGAGCAGTTCTTC
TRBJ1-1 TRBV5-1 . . CASSPGDSVMNTEAFF TGCGCCAGCAGCCCGGGAGACTCAGTCATGAACACTGAAGCTTTCTTT
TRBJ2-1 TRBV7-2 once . CASTSPGAYNEQFF TGTGCCAGCACCTCCCCTGGGGCGTACAATGAGCAGTTCTTC
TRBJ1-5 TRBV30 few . CAWSYQEQGFSQPQHF TGTGCCTGGAGTTACCAGGAACAGGGATTCAGTCAGCCCCAGCATTTT
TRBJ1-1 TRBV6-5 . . CASSYSGHINTEAFF TGTGCCAGCAGTTACTCGGGACACATAAACACTGAAGCTTTCTTT
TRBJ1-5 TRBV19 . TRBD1 CASSVSDRAHF TGTGCCAGTAGTGTTTCGGACAGGGCCCATTTT
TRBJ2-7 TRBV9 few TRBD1 CASSPFAGGAYEQYF TGTGCCAGCAGCCCCTTTGCAGGGGGCGCTTACGAGCAGTACTTC
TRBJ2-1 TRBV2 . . CASTQSHEQFF TGTGCCAGCACCCAGTCCCATGAGCAGTTCTTC
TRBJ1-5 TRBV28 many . CASASDSVQPQHF TGTGCCAGCGCCTCGGACAGTGTGCAGCCCCAGCATTTT
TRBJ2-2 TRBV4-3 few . CASSQGAGLGYTGELFF TGCGCCAGCAGCCAGGGGGCGGGGTTGGGTTACACCGGGGAGCTGTTTTTT
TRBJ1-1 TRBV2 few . CASSSTVNTEAFF TGTGCCAGCAGTTCGACAGTCAACACTGAAGCTTTCTTT
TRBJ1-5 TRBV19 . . CASSYGGGGYSNQPQHF TGTGCCAGTAGTTACGGGGGGGGAGGCTATAGCAATCAGCCCCAGCATTTT